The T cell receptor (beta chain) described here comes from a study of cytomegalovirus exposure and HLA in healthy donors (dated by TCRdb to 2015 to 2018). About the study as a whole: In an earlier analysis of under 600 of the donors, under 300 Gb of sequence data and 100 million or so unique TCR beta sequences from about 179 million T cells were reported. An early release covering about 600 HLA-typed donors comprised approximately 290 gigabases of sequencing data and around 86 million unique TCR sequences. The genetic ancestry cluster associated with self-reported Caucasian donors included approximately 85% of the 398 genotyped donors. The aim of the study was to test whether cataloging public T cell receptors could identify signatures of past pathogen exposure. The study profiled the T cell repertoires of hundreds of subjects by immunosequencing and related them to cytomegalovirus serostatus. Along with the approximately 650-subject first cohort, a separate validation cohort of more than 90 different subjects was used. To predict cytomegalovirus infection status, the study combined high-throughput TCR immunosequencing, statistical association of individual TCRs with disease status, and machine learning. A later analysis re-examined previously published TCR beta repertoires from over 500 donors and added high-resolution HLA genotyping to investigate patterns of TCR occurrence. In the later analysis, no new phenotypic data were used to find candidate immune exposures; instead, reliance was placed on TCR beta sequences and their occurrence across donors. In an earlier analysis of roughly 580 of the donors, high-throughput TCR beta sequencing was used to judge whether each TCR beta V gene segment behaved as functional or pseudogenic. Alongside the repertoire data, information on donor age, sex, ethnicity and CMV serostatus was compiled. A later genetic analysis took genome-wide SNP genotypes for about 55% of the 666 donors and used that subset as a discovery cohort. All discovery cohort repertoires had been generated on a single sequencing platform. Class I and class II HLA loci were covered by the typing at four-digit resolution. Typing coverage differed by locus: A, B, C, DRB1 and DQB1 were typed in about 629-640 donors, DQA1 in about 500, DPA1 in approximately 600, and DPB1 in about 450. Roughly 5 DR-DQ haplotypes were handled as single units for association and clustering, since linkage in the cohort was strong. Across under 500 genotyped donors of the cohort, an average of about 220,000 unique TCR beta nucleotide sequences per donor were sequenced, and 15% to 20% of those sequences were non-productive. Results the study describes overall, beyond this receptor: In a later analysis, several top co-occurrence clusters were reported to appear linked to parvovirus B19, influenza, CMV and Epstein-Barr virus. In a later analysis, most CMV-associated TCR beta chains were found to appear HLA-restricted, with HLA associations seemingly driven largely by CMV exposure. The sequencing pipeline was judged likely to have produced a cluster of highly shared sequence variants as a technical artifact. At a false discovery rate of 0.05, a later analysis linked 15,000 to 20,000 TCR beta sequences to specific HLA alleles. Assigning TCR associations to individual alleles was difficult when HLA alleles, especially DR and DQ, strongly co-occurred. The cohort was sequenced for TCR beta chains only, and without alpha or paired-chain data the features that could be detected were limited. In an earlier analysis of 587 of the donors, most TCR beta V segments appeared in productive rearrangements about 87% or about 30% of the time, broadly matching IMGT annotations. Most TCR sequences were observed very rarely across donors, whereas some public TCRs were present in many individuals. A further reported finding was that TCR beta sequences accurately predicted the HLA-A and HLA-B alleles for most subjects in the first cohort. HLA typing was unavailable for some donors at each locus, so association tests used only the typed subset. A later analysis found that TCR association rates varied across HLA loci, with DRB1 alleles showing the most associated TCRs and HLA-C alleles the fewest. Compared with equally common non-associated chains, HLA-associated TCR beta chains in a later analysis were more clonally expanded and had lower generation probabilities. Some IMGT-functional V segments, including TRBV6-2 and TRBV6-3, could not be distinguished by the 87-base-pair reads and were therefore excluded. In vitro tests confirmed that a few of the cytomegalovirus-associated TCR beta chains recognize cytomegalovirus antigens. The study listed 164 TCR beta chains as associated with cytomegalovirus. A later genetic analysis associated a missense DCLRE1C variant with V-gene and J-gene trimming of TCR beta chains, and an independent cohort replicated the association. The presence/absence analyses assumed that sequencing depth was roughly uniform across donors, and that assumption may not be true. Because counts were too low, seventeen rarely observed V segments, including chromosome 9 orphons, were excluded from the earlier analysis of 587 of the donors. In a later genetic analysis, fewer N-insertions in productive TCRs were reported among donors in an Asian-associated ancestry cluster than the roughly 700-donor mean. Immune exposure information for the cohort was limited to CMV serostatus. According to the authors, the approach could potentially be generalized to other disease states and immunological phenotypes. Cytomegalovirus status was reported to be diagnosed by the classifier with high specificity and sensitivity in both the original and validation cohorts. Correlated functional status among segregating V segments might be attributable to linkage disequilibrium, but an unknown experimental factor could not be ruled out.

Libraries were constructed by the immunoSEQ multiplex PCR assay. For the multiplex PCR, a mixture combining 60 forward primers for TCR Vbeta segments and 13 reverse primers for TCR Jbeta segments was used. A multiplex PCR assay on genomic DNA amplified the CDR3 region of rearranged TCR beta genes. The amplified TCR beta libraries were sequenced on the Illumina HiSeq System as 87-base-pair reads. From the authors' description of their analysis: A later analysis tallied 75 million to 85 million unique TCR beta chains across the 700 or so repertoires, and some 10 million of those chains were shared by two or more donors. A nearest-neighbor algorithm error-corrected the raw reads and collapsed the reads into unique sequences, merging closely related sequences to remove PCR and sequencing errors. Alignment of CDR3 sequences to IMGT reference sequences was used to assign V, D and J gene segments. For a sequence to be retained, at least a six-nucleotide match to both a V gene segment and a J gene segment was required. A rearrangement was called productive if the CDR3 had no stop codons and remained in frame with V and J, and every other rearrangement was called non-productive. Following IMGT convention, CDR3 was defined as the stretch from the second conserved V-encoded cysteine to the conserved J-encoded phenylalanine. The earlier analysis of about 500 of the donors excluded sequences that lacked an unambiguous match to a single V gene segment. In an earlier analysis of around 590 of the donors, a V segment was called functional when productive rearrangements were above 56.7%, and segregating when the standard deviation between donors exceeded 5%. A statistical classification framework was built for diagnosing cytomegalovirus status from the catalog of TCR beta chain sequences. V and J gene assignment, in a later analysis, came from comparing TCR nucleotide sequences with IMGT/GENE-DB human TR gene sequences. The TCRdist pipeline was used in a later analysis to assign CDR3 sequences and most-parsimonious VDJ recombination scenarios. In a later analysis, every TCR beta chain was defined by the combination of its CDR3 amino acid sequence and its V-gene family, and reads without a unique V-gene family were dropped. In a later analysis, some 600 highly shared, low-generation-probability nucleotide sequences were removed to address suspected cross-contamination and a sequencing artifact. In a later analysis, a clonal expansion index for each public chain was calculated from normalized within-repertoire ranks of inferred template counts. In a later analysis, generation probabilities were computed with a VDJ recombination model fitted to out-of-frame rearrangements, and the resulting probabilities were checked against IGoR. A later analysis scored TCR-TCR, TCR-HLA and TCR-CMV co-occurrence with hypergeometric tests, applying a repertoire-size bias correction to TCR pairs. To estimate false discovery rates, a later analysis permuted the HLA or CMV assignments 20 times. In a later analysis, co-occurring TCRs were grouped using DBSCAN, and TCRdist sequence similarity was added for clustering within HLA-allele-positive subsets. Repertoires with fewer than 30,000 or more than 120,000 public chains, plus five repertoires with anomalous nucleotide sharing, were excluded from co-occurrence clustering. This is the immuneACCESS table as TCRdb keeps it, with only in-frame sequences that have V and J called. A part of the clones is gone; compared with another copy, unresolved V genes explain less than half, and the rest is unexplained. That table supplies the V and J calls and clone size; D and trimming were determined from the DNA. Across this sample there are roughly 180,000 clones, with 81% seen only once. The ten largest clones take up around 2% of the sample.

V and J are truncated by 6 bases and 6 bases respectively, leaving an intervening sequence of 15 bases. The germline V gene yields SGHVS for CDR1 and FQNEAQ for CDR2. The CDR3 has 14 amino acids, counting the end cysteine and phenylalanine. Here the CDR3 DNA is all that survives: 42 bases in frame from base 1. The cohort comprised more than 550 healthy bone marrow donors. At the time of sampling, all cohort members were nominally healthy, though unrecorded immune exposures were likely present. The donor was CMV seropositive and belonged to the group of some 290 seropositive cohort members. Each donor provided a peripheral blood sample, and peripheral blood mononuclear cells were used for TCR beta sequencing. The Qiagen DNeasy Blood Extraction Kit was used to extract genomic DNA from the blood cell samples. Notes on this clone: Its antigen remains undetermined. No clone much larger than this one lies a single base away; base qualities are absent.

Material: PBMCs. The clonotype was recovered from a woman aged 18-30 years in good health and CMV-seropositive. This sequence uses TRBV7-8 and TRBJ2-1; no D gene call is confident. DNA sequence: TGTGCCAGCAGTCTAAAGAGCCTTTTCAATGAGCAGTTCTTC. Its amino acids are CASSLKSLFNEQFF.